This section outlines one T cell receptor (beta chain) sequence together with its context. Its antigen is not known. Sequencing libraries made from TCR beta cDNA carried unique molecular identifiers. Input amounts of 1 to 10 million T cells were used. These gave approximately 500,000 cDNA molecules, so each molecule approximated one T cell. TCRdb itself ran the PCR reads through MiXCR, one entry per CDR3 protein. The table has some 500,000 distinct CDR3 sequences, roughly 45% seen once. Unmatched junction bases numbered 13, after V lost 0 bases and J lost 5 bases. The CDR3 totals 17 residues. The germline CDR1 and CDR2 sequences are DFQATT and SNEGSKA (reference sequence). This record belongs to a study of post-analysis software for immune sequencing data. For the study at large: The disease courses covered relapsing-remitting, secondary progressive and progressive-relapsing multiple sclerosis. Study-wide results and caveats: Significantly decreased normalized Chao1 diversity was recorded for multiple sclerosis patients relative to controls. Five or six TRBV segments, including TRBV5-6, TRBV5-1 and TRBV20-1, were more frequent in patients than controls. The F measure placed samples prepared in the same batch into strongly shared clusters.

Sequencing input: blood. The clonotype comes from a girl aged 10 to 17 with multiple sclerosis. The chain employs TRBV20-1 and TRBJ2-3; 8 nucleotides match TRBD1. In nucleotides, the CDR3 is TGCAGTGCTAGAGATTGGGATGACAGGGGACGGAAAGATACGCAGTATTTT. Translated, it gives CSARDWDDRGRKDTQYF.